This TCR beta chain was captured in a study of T-cell reconstitution after alpha-beta-depleted transplantation in children. This clonotype occurred many times. Its target is unknown. Notes on the study in general: As was reported, about two months after transplant, alpha-beta T cells came from several hundred expanded graft clones. Where some patients showed high TCRbeta diversity at day 60, it came from recipient T cells and thymic progenitors that had survived. When one year had passed after transplant, most T-cell counts and diversity came from newly produced T cells.

Unique molecular identifiers were used to barcode this TCRbeta library. TCRdb recomputed calls from the PCR reads with MiXCR, one row per CDR3 protein. The sample holds about 900,000 distinct CDR3 sequences, about 30% seen once. Germline loops: CDR1 SGHDT, CDR2 YYEEEE. The CDR3 runs to 13 residues. V was clipped by 6 bases and J by 2 bases; unmatched bases: 4. The chain joins TRBV5-6 to TRBJ2-5; 7 nucleotides agree with TRBD2. The TCR originated in a boy less than two years old who had a stem cell transplant for SCID, so the T cells may come from the graft donor. This material consisted of PBMCs, mostly from graft donor cells, taken 360 days after TCRalphabeta/CD19-depleted stem cell transplant. CDR3 bases: TGTGCCAGCACGCTGGGACTACAAGAGACCCAGTACTTC. It codes for CASTLGLQETQYF.